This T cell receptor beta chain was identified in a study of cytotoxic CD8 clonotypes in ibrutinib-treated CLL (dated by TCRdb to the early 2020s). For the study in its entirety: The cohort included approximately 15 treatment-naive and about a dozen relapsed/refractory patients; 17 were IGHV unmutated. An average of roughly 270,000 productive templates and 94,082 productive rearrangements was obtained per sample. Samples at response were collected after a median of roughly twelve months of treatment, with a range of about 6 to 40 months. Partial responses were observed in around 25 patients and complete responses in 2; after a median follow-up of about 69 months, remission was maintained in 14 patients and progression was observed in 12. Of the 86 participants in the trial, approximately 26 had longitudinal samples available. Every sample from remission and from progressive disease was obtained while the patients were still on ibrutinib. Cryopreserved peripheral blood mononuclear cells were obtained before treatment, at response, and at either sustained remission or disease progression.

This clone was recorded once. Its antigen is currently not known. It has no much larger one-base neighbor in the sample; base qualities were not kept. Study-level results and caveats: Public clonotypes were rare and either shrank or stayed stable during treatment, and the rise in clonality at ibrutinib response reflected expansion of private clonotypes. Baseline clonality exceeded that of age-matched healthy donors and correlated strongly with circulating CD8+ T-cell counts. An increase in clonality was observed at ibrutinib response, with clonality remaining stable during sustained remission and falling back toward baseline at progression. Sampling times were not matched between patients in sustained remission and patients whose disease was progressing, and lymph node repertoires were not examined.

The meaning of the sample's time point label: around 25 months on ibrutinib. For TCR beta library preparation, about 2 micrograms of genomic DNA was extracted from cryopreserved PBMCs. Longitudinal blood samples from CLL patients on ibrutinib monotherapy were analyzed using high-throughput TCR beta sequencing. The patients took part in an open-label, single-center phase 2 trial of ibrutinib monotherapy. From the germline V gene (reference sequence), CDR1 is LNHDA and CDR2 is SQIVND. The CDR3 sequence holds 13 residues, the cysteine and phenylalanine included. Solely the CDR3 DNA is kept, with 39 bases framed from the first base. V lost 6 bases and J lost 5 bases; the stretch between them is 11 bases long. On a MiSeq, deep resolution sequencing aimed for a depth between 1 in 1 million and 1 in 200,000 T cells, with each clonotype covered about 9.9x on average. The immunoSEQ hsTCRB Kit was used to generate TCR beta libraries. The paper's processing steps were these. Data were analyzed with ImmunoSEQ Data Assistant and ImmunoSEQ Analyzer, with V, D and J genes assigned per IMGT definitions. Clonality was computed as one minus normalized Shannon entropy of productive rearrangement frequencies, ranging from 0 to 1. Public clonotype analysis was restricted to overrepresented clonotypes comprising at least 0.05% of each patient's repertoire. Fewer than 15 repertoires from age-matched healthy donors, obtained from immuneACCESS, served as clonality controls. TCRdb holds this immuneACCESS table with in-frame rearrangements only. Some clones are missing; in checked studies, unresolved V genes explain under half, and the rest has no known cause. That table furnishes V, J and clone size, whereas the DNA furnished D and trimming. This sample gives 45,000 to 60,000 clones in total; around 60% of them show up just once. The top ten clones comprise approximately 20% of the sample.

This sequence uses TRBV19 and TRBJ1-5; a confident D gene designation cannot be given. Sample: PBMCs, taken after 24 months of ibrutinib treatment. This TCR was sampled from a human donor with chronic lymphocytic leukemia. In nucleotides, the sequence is TGTGCCAGTAGCTCGGGGTGGGATCAGCCCCAGCATTTT. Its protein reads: CASSSGWDQPQHF.